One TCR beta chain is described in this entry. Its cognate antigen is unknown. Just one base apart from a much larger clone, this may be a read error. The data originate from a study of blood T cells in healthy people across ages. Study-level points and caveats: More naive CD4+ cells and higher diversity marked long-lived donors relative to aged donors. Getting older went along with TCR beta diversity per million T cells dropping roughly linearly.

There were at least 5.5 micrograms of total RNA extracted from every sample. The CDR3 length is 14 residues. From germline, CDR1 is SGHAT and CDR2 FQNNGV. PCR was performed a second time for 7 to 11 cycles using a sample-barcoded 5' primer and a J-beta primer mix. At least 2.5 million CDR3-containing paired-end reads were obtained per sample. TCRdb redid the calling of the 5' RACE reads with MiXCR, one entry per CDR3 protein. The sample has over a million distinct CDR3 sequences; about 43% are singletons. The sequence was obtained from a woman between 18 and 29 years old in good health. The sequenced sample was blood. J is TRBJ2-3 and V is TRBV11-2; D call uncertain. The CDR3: CASGLTDSTDTQYF. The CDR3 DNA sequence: TGTGCCAGCGGCTTGACGGATAGCACAGATACGCAGTATTTT. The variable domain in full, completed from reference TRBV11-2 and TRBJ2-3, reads EAGVAQSPRYKIIEKRQSVAFWCNPISGHATLYWYQQILGQGPKLLIQFQNNGVVDDSQLPKDRFSAERLKGVDSTLKIQPAKLEDSAVYLCASGLTDSTDTQYFGPGTRLTVL.